This section outlines one T cell receptor beta chain sequence together with its context. Its recognized antigen is unknown. The record has no base qualities; no much larger clone is one base away. Library creation used PCR. Sequencer: Illumina HiSeq 2500. Unique molecular identifiers were incorporated into TCR beta cDNA libraries to reduce PCR and sequencing biases. Every 1 to 10 million input T cells yielded 500,000 or so cDNA molecules, meaning each molecule approximated one T cell. The patient libraries were prepared and sequenced with the same protocol used for the earlier healthy control dataset. Samples belonging to the same batch were prepared together, multiplexed and sequenced on a shared HiSeq lane. The authors' analysis ran thus. Raw barcoded reads were processed with MIGEC, and single-read molecular identifier groups were discarded before consensus assembly and CDR3 extraction. VDJtools was used for post-analysis of the clonotype tables, with diversity normalized by down-sampling every dataset to the smallest sample size. In repertoire overlap clustering, CDR3 amino acid sequences, but not nucleotide sequences, were matched to correct batch-related cross-sample contamination. TCRdb cleaned the public reads at Q25 with fastp, built clones with MiXCR and kept in-frame beta chains. Entries are consolidated by CDR3 protein sequence, retaining the most common genes and DNA. TCRdb's processing, not the study's, gives the V and J calls here. A total of roughly 570,000 distinct CDR3 sequences appear in this sample, roughly 34% of them only once. Roughly 6% of the sample belongs to the ten largest clones.

The germline V gene sets CDR1 to ENHRY and CDR2 to SYGVKD. The CDR3 numbers 13 residues from cysteine through phenylalanine. CDR3 DNA is the only sequence kept; it has 39 bases, read in frame from the first base. V was cut back by 8 bases and J by 8 bases, leaving a gap of 17 bases between them. This sample is drawn from a study of post-analysis software for immune sequencing data (dated by TCRdb to about 2015). Broadly, across the study: Recorded disease courses included relapsing-remitting, secondary progressive and progressive-relapsing multiple sclerosis, with some patients lacking subtype annotation. The patient repertoires were compared against approximately twelve previously published healthy control repertoires obtained from donors aged about 6 to 27 years. A subset of samples was prepared in parallel using single-end sample barcoding, then pooled and co-amplified after Illumina adapter ligation.

Study-level results and caveats: Direct clustering with F measure showed strong co-clustering of samples prepared in the same batch, prompting a batch-effect correction. Significantly lower normalized Chao1 diversity was found in multiple sclerosis patients than in controls, suggesting substantial peripheral T-cell clonal expansion. Several TRBV segments, including TRBV5-6, TRBV5-1 and TRBV20-1, were significantly more frequent in patients than controls. The multiple sclerosis patient group was slightly younger than the control group.

TCR beta repertoires were profiled from peripheral blood of roughly twelve young patients with multiple sclerosis to demonstrate the VDJtools post-analysis software. The multiple sclerosis patients were children and adolescents ranging in age from roughly 6 to 15 years. The chain links TRBV10-3 with TRBJ2-3; the D segment cannot be called with confidence. The clonotype originates from a girl aged 2-17 years with multiple sclerosis. Sequencing input: blood. The DNA reads TGTGCCATCGGAGAGACGGGTCGCGGTACGCAGTATTTT. This gives the protein CAIGETGRGTQYF.